The present entry profiles one TCR beta chain with its context. While infection was still active, Seattle patients were enrolled and then followed longitudinally. Original methodology: Estimation of nucleated cell counts was performed using reference gene primer amplification. Sequenced by immunoSEQ multiplex PCR; TCRdb stores in-frame clones only, minus some. V and J calls and clone size come straight from that table; D and trimming were deduced from the DNA. This repertoire shows approximately 290,000 clones, under 85% found once; its top ten account for approximately 0.94%. These data belong to a study of blood T cell repertoires in COVID-19. In the study overall: Researchers got acute and convalescent COVID-19 samples from the United States, Italy and Spain. PBMCs, B-cell-depleted T cells, or T cells provided the cDNA or gDNA that made up the material.

The V gene's germline CDR1 is MDHEN and CDR2 SYDVKM. Between the trimmed V and J ends, which lost 3 bases and 6 bases, there was a span of 12 bases. This CDR3 has 15 amino acids. The sequenced sample was peripheral blood. The chain links TRBV28 to TRBJ1-6, with a tentative D call TRBD1 (5 bases). The clonotype originates from a human donor with COVID-19, enrolled during active disease. The donor label of this sample is uncertain. The CDR3 region is CASSLREQVNSPLHF. In nucleotides, the CDR3 is TGTGCCAGCAGTTTGCGGGAACAGGTTAATTCACCCCTCCACTTT.